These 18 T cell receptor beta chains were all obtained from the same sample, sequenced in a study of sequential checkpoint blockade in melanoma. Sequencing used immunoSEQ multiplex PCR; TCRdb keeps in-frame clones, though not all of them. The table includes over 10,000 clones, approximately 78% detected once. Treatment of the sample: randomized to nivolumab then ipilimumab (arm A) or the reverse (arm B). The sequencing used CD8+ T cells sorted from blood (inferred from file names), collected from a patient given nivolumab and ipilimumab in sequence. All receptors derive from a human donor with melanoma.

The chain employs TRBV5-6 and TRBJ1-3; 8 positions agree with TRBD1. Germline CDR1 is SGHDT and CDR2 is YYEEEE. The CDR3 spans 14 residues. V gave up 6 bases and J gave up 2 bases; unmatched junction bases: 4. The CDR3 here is CASTQGAPGNTIYF. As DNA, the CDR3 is TGTGCCAGCACCCAGGGGGCGCCTGGAAACACCATATATTTT.

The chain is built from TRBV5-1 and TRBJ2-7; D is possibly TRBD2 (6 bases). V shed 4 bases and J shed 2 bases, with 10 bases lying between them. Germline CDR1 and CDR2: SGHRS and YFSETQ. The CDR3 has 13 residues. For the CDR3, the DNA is TGCGCCAGCAGCCCATCGGGAGCCTACGAGCAGTACTTC. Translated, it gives CASSPSGAYEQYF.

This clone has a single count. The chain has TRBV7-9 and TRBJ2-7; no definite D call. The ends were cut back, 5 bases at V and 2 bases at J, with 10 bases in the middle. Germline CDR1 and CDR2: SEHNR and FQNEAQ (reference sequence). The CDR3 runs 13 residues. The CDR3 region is CASSPRGAYEQYF. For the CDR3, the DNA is TGTGCCAGCAGCCCAAGAGGTGCCTACGAGCAGTACTTC.

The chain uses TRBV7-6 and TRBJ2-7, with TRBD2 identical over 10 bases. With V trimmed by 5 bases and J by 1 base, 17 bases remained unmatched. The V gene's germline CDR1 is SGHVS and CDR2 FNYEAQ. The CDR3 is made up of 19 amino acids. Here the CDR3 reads CASSQTGTGTSGVSYEQYF. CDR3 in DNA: TGTGCCAGCAGCCAAACCGGGACAGGCACTAGCGGGGTGTCCTACGAGCAGTACTTC.

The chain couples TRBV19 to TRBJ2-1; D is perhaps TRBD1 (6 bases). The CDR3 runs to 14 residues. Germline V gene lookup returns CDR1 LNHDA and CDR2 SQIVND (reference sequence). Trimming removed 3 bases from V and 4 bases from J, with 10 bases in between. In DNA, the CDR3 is TGTGCCAGTAGTATCAGGGGAGCTTACAATGAGCAGTTCTTC. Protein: CASSIRGAYNEQFF. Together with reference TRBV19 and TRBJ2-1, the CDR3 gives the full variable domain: DGGITQSPKYLFRKEGQNVTLSCEQNLNHDAMYWYRQDPGQGLRLIYYSQIVNDFQKGDIAEGYSVSREKKESFPLTVTSAQKNPTAFYLCASSIRGAYNEQFFGPGTRLTVL.

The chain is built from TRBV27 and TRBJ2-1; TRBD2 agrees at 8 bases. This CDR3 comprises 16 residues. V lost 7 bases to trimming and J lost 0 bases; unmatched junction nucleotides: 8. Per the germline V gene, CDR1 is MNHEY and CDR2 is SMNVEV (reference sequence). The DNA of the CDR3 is TGTGCCAGCACCAGGACTAGCCGAAGCTCCTACAATGAGCAGTTCTTC. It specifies CASTRTSRSSYNEQFF.

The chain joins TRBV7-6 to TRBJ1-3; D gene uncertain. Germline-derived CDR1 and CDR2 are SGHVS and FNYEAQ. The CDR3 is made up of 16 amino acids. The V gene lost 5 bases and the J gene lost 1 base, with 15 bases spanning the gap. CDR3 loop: CASSPPLRGSGNTIYF. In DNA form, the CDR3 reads TGTGCCAGCAGCCCTCCCTTACGGGGTTCTGGAAACACCATATATTTT.

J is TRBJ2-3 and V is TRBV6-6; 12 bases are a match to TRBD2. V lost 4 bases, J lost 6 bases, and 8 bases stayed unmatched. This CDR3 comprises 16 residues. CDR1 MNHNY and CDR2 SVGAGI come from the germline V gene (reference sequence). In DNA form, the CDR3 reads TGTGCCAGCAGTTCCCTCTCTAGCGGGAGGGACGATACGCAGTATTTT. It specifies CASSSLSSGRDDTQYF.

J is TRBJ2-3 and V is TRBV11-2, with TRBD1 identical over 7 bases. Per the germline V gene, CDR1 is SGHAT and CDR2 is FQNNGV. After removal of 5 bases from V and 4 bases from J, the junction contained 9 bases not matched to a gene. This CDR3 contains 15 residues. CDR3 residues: CASSHPVGGPDTQYF. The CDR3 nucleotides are TGTGCCAGCAGCCACCCGGTAGGGGGCCCAGATACGCAGTATTTT.

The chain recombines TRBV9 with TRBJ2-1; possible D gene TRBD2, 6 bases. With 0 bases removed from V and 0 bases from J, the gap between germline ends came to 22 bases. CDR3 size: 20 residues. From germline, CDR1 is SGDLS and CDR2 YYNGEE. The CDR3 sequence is CASSVVATVAGSSSYNEQFF. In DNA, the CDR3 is TGTGCCAGCAGCGTAGTTGCCACGGTCGCGGGATCGAGCTCCTACAATGAGCAGTTCTTC.

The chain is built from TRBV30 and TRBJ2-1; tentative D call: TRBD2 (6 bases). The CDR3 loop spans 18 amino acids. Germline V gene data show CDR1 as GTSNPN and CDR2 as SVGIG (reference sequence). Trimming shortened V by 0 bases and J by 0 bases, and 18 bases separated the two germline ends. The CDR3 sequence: CAWSVPLRSGSSYNEQFF. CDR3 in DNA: TGTGCCTGGAGTGTCCCCCTTCGTAGCGGAAGCTCCTACAATGAGCAGTTCTTC.

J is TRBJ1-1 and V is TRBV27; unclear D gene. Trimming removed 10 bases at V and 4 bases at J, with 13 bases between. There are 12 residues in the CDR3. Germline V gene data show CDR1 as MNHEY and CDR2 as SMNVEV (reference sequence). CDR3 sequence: CAIGSRGTEAFF. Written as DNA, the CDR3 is TGTGCCATTGGATCCCGGGGCACTGAAGCTTTCTTT.

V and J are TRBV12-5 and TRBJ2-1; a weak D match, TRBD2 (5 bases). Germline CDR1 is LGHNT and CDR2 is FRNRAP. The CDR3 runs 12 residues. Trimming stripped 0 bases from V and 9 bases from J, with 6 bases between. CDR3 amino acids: CASGLVLGEQFF. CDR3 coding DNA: TGTGCTAGTGGTTTGGTACTAGGTGAGCAGTTCTTC.

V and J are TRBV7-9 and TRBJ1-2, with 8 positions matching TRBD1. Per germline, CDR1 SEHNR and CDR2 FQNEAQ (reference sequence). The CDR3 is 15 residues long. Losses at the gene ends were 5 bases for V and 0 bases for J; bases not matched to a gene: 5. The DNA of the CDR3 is TGTGCCAGCAGCCCCGGACAGGGAGCTAACTATGGCTACACCTTC. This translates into CASSPGQGANYGYTF.

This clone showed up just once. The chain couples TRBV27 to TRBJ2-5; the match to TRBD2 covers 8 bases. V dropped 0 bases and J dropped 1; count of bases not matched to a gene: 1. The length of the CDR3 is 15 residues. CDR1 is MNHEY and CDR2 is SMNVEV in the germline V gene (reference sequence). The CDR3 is CASSLSGGAQETQYF. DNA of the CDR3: TGTGCCAGCAGTTTATCCGGGGGGGCCCAAGAGACCCAGTACTTC.

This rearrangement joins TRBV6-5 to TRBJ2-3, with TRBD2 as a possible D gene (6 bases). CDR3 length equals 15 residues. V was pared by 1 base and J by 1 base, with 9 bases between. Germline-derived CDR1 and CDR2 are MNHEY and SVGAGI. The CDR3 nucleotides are TGTGCCAGCAGTTACTTCCCTAGCGGCACAGATACGCAGTATTTT. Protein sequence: CASSYFPSGTDTQYF.

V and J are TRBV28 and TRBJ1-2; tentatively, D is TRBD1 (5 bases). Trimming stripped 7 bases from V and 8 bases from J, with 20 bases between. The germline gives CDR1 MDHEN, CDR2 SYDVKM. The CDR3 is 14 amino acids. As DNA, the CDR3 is TGTGCCAGCACCCAAGCGGGGGGTGATCAGGGCTACACCTTC. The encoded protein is CASTQAGGDQGYTF.

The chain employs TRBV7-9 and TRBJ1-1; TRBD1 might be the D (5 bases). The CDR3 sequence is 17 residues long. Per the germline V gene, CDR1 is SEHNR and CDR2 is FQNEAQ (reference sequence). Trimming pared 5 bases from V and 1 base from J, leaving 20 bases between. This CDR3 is CASSPPRGGRGNTEAFF. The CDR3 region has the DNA TGTGCCAGCAGCCCCCCTCGGGGGGGACGGGGGAACACTGAAGCTTTCTTT.